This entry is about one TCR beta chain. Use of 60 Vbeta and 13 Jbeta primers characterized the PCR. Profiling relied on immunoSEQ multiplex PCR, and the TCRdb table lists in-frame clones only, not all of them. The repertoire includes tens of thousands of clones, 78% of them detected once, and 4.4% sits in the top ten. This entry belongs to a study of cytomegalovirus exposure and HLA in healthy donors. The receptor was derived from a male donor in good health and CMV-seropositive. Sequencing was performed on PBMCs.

Here the CDR3 DNA reads TGTGCCAGCAGCGTACCAGGGTCAGGAGAGCAGTACTTC. It yields the protein CASSVPGSGEQYF. V usage is TRBV9 and J usage is TRBJ2-7; D perhaps matches TRBD1 (5 bases). The CDR3 contains 13 residues. Germline loops: CDR1 SGDLS, CDR2 YYNGEE. Trimming stripped 1 base from V and 7 bases from J, with 12 bases between.